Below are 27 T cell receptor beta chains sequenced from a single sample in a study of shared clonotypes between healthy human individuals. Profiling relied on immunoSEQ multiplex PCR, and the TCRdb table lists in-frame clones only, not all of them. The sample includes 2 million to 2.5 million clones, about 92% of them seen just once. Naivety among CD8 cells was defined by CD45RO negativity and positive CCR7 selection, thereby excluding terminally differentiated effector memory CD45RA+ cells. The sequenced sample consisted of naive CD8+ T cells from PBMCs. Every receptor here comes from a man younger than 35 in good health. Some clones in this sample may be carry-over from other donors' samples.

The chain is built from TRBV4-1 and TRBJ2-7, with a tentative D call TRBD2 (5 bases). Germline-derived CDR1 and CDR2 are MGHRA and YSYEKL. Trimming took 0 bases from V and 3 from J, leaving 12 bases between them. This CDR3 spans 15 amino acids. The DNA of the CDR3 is TGCGCCAGCAGCCAAGATTTCAGCGGATTCTACGAGCAGTACTTC. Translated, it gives CASSQDFSGFYEQYF.

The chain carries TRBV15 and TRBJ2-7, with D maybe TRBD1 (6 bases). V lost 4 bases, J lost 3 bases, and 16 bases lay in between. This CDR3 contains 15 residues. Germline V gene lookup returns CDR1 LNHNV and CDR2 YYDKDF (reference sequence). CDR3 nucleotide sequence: TGTGCCACCAGCATTGGCCTGGGGGCTAACTACGAGCAGTACTTC. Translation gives CATSIGLGANYEQYF.

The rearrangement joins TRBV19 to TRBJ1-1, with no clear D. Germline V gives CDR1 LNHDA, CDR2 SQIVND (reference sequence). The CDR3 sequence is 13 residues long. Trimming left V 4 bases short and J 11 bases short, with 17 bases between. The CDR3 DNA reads TGTGCCAGTAGTACTACCCCTATCGGTGGGGCTTTCTTT. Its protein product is CASSTTPIGGAFF.

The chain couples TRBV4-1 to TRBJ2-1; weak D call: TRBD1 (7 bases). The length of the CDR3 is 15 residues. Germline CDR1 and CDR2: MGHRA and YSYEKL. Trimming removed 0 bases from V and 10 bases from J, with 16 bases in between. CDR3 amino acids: CASSQEWAGGGEQFF. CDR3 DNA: TGCGCCAGCAGCCAAGAGTGGGCAGGGGGAGGCGAGCAGTTCTTC.

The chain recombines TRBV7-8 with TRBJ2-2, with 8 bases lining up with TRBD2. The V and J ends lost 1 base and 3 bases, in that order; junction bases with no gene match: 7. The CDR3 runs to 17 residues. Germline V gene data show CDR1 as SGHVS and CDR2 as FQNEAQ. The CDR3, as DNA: TGTGCCAGCAGCTTAGTGTACGGGAGGGCCCACACCGGGGAGCTGTTTTTT. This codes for CASSLVYGRAHTGELFF.

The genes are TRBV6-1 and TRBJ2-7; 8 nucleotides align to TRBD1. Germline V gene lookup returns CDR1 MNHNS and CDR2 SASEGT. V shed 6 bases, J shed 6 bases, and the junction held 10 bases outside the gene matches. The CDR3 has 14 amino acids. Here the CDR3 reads CASSEDRVLTEQYF. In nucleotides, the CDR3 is TGTGCCAGCAGCGAGGACAGGGTATTGACCGAGCAGTACTTC.

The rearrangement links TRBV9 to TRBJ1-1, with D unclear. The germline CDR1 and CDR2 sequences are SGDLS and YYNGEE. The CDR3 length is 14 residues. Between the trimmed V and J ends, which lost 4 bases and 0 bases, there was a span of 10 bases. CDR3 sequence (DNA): TGTGCCAGCAGCCCACGGGCCGTGAACACTGAAGCTTTCTTT. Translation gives CASSPRAVNTEAFF.

CDR3 coding DNA: TGTGCCATCAGTGACGGACTGGTGAACAACGAGCAGTACTTC. This gives the protein CAISDGLVNNEQYF. This rearrangement joins TRBV10-3 to TRBJ2-7, with D perhaps matching TRBD2 (5 bases). Per germline, CDR1 ENHRY and CDR2 SYGVKD. Trimming cost V 3 bases and J 5 bases, with 14 bases left between them. This CDR3 spans 14 amino acids.

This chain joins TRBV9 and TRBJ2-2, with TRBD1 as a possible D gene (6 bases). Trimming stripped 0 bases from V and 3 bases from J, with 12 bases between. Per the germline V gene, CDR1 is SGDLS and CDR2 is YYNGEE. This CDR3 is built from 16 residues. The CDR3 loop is CASSVEVGAYTGELFF. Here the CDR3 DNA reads TGTGCCAGCAGCGTAGAGGTGGGGGCCTACACCGGGGAGCTGTTTTTT.

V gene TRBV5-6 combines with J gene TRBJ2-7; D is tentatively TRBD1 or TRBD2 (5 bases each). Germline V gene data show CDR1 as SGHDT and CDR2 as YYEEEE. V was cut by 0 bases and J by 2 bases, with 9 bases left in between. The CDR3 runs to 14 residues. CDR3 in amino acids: CASSLGDATYEQYF. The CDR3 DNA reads TGTGCCAGCAGCTTGGGGGACGCCACCTACGAGCAGTACTTC.

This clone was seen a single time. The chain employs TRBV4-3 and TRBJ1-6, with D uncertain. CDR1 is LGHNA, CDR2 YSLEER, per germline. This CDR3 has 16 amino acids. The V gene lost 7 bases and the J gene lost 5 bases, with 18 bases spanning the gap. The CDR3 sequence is CASKPEEGRDNSPLHF. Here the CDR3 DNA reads TGCGCCAGCAAGCCAGAAGAGGGCCGCGATAATTCACCCCTCCACTTT.

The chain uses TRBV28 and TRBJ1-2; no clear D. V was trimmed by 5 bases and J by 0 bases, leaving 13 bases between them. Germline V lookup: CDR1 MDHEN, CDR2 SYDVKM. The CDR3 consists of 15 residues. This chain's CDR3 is CASSVDRDANYGYTF. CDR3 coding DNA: TGTGCCAGCAGTGTGGACCGCGACGCTAACTATGGCTACACCTTC.

CDR3 protein: CASSQDEREGLSYEQYF. CDR3 sequence (DNA): TGCGCCAGCAGCCAAGATGAGAGGGAGGGACTTTCCTACGAGCAGTACTTC. The chain uses TRBV4-1 and TRBJ2-7; 7 bases line up with TRBD2. The V segment lost 0 bases and the J segment 1 base; nucleotides outside the gene matches: 9. The CDR3 has 17 amino acids. Germline assignment: CDR1 MGHRA and CDR2 YSYEKL.

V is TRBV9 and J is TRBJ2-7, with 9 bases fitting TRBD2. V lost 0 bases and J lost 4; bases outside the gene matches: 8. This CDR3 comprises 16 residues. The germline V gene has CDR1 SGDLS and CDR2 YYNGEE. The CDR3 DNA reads TGTGCCAGCAGCGTAGACGCTGCGGGAGGGCGTTACGAGCAGTACTTC. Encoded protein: CASSVDAAGGRYEQYF.

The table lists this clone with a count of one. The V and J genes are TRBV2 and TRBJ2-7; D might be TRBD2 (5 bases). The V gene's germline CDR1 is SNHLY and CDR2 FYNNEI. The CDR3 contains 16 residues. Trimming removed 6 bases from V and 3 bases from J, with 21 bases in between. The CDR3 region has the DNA TGTGCCAGCAGCAAAACAGAGACGGGAATCCTCTACGAGCAGTACTTC. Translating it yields CASSKTETGILYEQYF. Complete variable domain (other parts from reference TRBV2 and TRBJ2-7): EPEVTQTPSHQVTQMGQEVILRCVPISNHLYFYWYRQILGQKVEFLVSFYNNEISEKSEIFDDQFSVERPDGSNFTLKIRSTKLEDSAMYFCASSKTETGILYEQYFGPGTRLTVT.

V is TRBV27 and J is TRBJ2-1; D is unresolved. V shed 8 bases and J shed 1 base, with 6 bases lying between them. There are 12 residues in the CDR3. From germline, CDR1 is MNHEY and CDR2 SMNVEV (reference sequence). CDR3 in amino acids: CASLGSYNEQFF. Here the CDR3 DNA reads TGTGCCAGCCTTGGATCCTACAATGAGCAGTTCTTC.

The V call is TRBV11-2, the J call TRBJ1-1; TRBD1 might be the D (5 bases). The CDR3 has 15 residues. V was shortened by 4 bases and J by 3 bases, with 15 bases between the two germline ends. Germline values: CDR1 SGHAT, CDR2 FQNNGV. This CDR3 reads CASSSGTRGYTEAFF. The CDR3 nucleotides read TGTGCCAGCAGCTCAGGGACCCGGGGGTACACTGAAGCTTTCTTT. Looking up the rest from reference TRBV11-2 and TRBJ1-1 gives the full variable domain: EAGVAQSPRYKIIEKRQSVAFWCNPISGHATLYWYQQILGQGPKLLIQFQNNGVVDDSQLPKDRFSAERLKGVDSTLKIQPAKLEDSAVYLCASSSGTRGYTEAFFGQGTRLTVV.

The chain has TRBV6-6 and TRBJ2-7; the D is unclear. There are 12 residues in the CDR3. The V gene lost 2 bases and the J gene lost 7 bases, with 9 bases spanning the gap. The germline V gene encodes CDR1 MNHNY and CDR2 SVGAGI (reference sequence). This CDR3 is CASSYLYEEQYF. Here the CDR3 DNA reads TGTGCCAGCAGTTACCTCTACGAGGAGCAGTACTTC.

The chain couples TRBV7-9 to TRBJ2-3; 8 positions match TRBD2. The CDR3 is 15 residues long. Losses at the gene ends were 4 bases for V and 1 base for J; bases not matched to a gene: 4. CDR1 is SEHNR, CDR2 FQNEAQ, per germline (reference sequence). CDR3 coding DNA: TGTGCCAGCAGCTCAATAGCGGGACGCACAGATACGCAGTATTTT. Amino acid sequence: CASSSIAGRTDTQYF.

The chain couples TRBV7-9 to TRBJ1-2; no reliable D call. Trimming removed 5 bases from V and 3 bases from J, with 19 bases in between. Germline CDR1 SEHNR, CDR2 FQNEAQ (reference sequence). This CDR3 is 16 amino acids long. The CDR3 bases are TGTGCCAGCAGCAGAGAAGTCCAGGTTATCGACTATGGCTACACCTTC. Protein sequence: CASSREVQVIDYGYTF.

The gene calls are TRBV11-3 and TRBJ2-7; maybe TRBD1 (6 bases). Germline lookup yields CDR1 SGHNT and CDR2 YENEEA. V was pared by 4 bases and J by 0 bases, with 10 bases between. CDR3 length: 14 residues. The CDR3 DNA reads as TGTGCCAGCAGCTCGAACAGGGACTCCTACGAGCAGTACTTC. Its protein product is CASSSNRDSYEQYF.

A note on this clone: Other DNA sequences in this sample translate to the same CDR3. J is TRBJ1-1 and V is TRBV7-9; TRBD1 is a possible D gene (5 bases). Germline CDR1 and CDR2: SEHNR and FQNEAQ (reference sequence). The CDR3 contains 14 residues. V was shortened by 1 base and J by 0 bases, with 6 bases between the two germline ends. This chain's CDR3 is CASSLVGLNTEAFF. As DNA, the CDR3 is TGTGCCAGCAGCTTAGTGGGGCTGAACACTGAAGCTTTCTTT.

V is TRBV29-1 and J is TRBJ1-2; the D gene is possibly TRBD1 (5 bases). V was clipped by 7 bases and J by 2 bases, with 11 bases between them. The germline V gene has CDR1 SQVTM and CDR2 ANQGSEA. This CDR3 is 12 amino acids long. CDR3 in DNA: TGCAGCGGGGGGAGCGGAAACTATGGCTACACCTTC. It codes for CSGGSGNYGYTF.

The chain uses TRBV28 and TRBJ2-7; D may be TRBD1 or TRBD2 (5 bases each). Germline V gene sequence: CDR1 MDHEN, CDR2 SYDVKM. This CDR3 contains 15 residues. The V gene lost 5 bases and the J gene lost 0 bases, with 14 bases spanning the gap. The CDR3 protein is CASSIGTDSSYEQYF. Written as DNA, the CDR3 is TGTGCCAGCAGTATTGGGACGGATAGCTCCTACGAGCAGTACTTC.

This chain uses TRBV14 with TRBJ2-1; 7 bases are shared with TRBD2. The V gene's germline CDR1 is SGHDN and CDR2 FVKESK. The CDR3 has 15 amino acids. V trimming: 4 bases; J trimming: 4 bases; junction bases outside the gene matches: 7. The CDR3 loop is CASSLTSSRYNEQFF. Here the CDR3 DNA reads TGTGCCAGCAGCCTGACTAGCTCAAGGTACAATGAGCAGTTCTTC.

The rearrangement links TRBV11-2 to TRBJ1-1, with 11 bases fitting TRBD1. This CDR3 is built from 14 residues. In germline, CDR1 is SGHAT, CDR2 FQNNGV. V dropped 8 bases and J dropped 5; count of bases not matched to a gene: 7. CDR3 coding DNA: TGTGCCAGCGGTGGGACAGGGGGGCGGACTGAAGCTTTCTTT. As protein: CASGGTGGRTEAFF.

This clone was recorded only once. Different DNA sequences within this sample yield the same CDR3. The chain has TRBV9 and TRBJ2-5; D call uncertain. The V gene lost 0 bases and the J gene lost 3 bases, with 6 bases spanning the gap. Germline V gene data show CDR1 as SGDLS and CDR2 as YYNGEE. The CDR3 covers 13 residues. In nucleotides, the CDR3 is TGTGCCAGCAGCGTAGGGCACAAAGAGACCCAGTACTTC. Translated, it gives CASSVGHKETQYF. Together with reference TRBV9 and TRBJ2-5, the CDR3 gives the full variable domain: DSGVTQTPKHLITATGQRVTLRCSPRSGDLSVYWYQQSLDQGLQFLIQYYNGEERAKGNILERFSAQQFPDLHSELNLSSLELGDSALYFCASSVGHKETQYFGPGTRLLVL.